Shown below are 32 T cell receptor beta chains from a single sample sequenced in a study of T-cell reconstitution after alpha-beta-depleted transplantation in children. Researchers prepared the TCRbeta library using unique molecular identifiers, the study reports. TCRdb reanalysed the PCR reads using MiXCR and keeps one entry per CDR3 protein. The table lists some 840,000 distinct CDR3 sequences, approximately 15% of them singletons. Sequenced here: PBMCs, mostly from graft donor cells, sampled 360 days after TCRalphabeta/CD19-depleted stem cell transplant. These receptors all come from a male patient aged 5 to 17 who had a stem cell transplant for acute lymphoblastic leukemia, so the T cells may come from the graft donor.

This clonotype came up many times. The chain carries TRBV27 and TRBJ2-7, with unresolved D. The CDR3 length is 13 residues. V was pared by 3 bases and J by 0 bases, with 6 bases between. Germline CDR1 reads MNHEY; CDR2 reads SMNVEV (reference sequence). The CDR3 nucleotides are TGTGCCAGCAGTTTTGTCGGCTCCTACGAGCAGTACTTC. It yields the protein CASSFVGSYEQYF.

This clonotype was recorded many times. DNA for the CDR3: TGTGCCAGCAGCCCGGGACAGGGCAATCAGCCCCAGCATTTT. Translation gives CASSPGQGNQPQHF. This rearrangement joins TRBV18 to TRBJ1-5, with 8 bases fitting TRBD1. Germline V gene lookup returns CDR1 KGHSH and CDR2 LQKENI. This CDR3 is 14 amino acids long. The trim removed 8 bases at V and 2 bases at J, leaving 5 bases unmatched.

This clonotype has ten or more counts. The genes are TRBV7-8 and TRBJ2-7, with 10 bases fitting TRBD2. Per the germline V gene, CDR1 is SGHVS and CDR2 is FQNEAQ. The CDR3 is 15 residues long. The J segment lost 3 bases and the V segment lost 5 bases, leaving 7 bases of the junction unmatched. CDR3 amino acids: CASSNRTSGFYEQYF. CDR3 DNA: TGTGCCAGCAGCAACCGGACTAGCGGATTCTACGAGCAGTACTTC. Filled out from reference TRBV7-8 and TRBJ2-7, the complete variable domain reads GAGVSQSPRYKVAKRGQDVALRCDPISGHVSLFWYQQALGQGPEFLTYFQNEAQLDKSGLPSDRFFAERPEGSVSTLKIQRTQQEDSAVYLCASSNRTSGFYEQYFGPGTRLTVT.

This chain joins TRBV6-2 or TRBV6-3 and TRBJ2-1, with D tentatively TRBD2 (6 bases). This CDR3 is 15 amino acids long. Trimming stripped 8 bases from V and 6 bases from J, with 20 bases between. Germline V gene data show CDR1 as MNHEY and CDR2 as SVGEGT. The CDR3 region has the DNA TGTGCCAGCCGAAACCCGGGACTTCCTAGCAATGAGCAGTTCTTC. It codes for CASRNPGLPSNEQFF.

This clonotype was observed many times. This chain links TRBV5-1 with TRBJ2-1; D may correspond to TRBD1 or TRBD2 (5 bases each). CDR1 is SGHRS and CDR2 is YFSETQ in the germline V gene. The CDR3 loop spans 15 amino acids. V lost 4 bases to trimming and J lost 0 bases, with 11 bases between them. The CDR3, as DNA: TGCGCCAGCAGCCAGGGAGTTCTCTCCTACAATGAGCAGTTCTTC. It codes for CASSQGVLSYNEQFF.

There are many counts of this clonotype. V gene TRBV6-5 combines with J gene TRBJ2-1, with D perhaps given as TRBD1 or TRBD2 (5 bases each). The length of the CDR3 is 15 residues. Trimming pared 2 bases from V and 5 bases from J, leaving 13 bases between. CDR1 and CDR2 from the germline V gene are MNHEY and SVGAGI. The CDR3: CASSYGGGGHNEQFF. The CDR3 DNA reads TGTGCCAGCAGTTACGGGGGTGGAGGACACAATGAGCAGTTCTTC.

V is TRBV20-1 and J is TRBJ2-5; TRBD1 might be the D (6 bases). The CDR3 extends over 16 amino acids. The ends were cut back, 1 base at V and 4 bases at J, with 19 bases in the middle. Germline CDR1 is DFQATT and CDR2 is SNEGSKA (reference sequence). CDR3 DNA: TGCAGTGCTAGAGGGGTGACAGGAATGCTCCGAGAGACCCAGTACTTC. Translating it yields CSARGVTGMLRETQYF.

This clonotype has a count of ten or more. The chain recombines TRBV7-9 with TRBJ1-2, with D uncertain. This CDR3 spans 14 amino acids. Germline assignment: CDR1 SEHNR and CDR2 FQNEAQ (reference sequence). With 1 base removed from V and 5 bases from J, the gap between germline ends came to 11 bases. In nucleotides, the CDR3 is TGTGCCAGCAGCTTAGGGGCCAGGATGTATGGCTACACCTTC. Amino acid sequence: CASSLGARMYGYTF.

The V gene is TRBV5-1, the J gene TRBJ2-5, with D uncertain. Trimming left V 0 bases short and J 2 bases short, with 14 bases between. This CDR3 comprises 16 residues. Per the germline V gene, CDR1 is SGHRS and CDR2 is YFSETQ. CDR3 DNA sequence: TGCGCCAGCAGCTTGGGCGTCGTCCGATCGCAAGAGACCCAGTACTTC. Residues: CASSLGVVRSQETQYF.

This clonotype has ten or more counts. The chain combines TRBV5-1 with TRBJ2-5; 8 positions match TRBD2. Germline V gene sequence: CDR1 SGHRS, CDR2 YFSETQ. This CDR3 is built from 14 residues. V lost 2 bases, J lost 5 bases, and 5 bases stayed unmatched. The CDR3 here is CASSLAGVKETQYF. CDR3 bases: TGCGCCAGCAGCTTAGCGGGAGTCAAGGAGACCCAGTACTTC.

This chain connects TRBV6-5 to TRBJ2-3; tentative D call: TRBD1 (6 bases). Germline lookup yields CDR1 MNHEY and CDR2 SVGAGI. The V and J ends lost 2 bases and 4 bases respectively, with 16 bases between them. The CDR3 length is 16 residues. This CDR3 is CASSYGWDTPADTQYF. DNA of the CDR3: TGTGCCAGCAGTTACGGATGGGACACTCCGGCAGATACGCAGTATTTT.

Here the CDR3 reads CASSPSQSNNSPLHF. As DNA, the CDR3 is TGCGCCAGCAGCCCTTCGCAGAGCAACAATTCACCCCTCCACTTT. The chain carries TRBV4-1 and TRBJ1-6; D is unclear. The V gene lost 4 bases and the J gene lost 7 bases, with 14 bases spanning the gap. CDR3 length equals 15 residues. Germline assignment: CDR1 MGHRA and CDR2 YSYEKL.

This sequence joins TRBV5-1 and TRBJ2-7; D might be TRBD1 or TRBD2, each matching 5 bases. The V gene lost 0 bases and the J gene lost 7 bases, with 14 bases spanning the gap. The CDR3 extends over 14 amino acids. Germline V lookup: CDR1 SGHRS, CDR2 YFSETQ. CDR3 nucleotide sequence: TGCGCCAGCAGCTTGGCAACTGGGGGTGGGGAGCAGTACTTC. This codes for CASSLATGGGEQYF.

This clonotype was detected a few times. In DNA form, the CDR3 reads TGTGCCAGCAGCGTTCGGGTGGGGGGCTCCTACAATGAGCAGTTCTTC. Protein sequence: CASSVRVGGSYNEQFF. The chain employs TRBV9 and TRBJ2-1; tentative D call: TRBD2 (6 bases). The V end lost 2 bases, the J end lost 0 bases, and 12 bases lay between the germline ends. The CDR3 loop spans 16 amino acids. CDR1 is SGDLS and CDR2 is YYNGEE in the germline V gene. The full variable domain, completed using reference TRBV9 and TRBJ2-1, is DSGVTQTPKHLITATGQRVTLRCSPRSGDLSVYWYQQSLDQGLQFLIQYYNGEERAKGNILERFSAQQFPDLHSELNLSSLELGDSALYFCASSVRVGGSYNEQFFGPGTRLTVL.

This chain connects TRBV5-1 to TRBJ2-5; perhaps TRBD2 as D (5 bases). This CDR3 contains 14 residues. Germline-derived CDR1 and CDR2 are SGHRS and YFSETQ. Trimming cost V 1 base and J 7 bases, with 14 bases left between them. This chain's CDR3 is CASSLPGQRVTQYF. The CDR3 DNA sequence: TGCGCCAGCAGCTTGCCGGGTCAGAGGGTGACCCAGTACTTC. Filled out from reference TRBV5-1 and TRBJ2-5, the complete variable domain reads KAGVTQTPRYLIKTRGQQVTLSCSPISGHRSVSWYQQTPGQGLQFLFEYFSETQRNKGNFPGRFSGRQFSNSRSEMNVSTLELGDSALYLCASSLPGQRVTQYFGPGTRLLVL.

The sample holds a few counts of this clonotype. The gene calls are TRBV18 and TRBJ2-7, with D maybe TRBD2 (6 bases). Germline V gene lookup returns CDR1 KGHSH and CDR2 LQKENI. Trimming stripped 3 bases from V and 6 bases from J, with 15 bases between. The CDR3 is 14 amino acids. CDR3 residues: CASSPPRRVGEQYF. In DNA form, the CDR3 reads TGTGCCAGCTCACCTCCGAGGAGGGTTGGCGAGCAGTACTTC.

V usage is TRBV11-1 and J usage is TRBJ2-1; weak D call: TRBD2 (6 bases). The CDR3 runs 19 residues. CDR1 and CDR2 from the germline V gene are SGHAT and FQDESV (reference sequence). V lost 3 bases and J 1 base, leaving 22 bases between the germline ends. This chain's CDR3 is CASSLDLLGSGWSYNEQFF. CDR3 nucleotide sequence: TGTGCCAGCAGCTTGGACCTTCTAGGGAGCGGGTGGTCCTACAATGAGCAGTTCTTC.

This clonotype was seen more than once but under ten times. The V call is TRBV9, the J call TRBJ2-3; 12 bases are a match to TRBD2. Trimming removed 2 bases from V and 0 bases from J; junction bases left unmatched: 4. CDR3 size: 17 residues. Germline V lookup: CDR1 SGDLS, CDR2 YYNGEE. The CDR3 here is CASSVRGTSGSTDTQYF. In DNA form, the CDR3 reads TGTGCCAGCAGCGTGAGAGGGACTAGCGGGAGCACAGATACGCAGTATTTT.

Remarks on this clonotype: The junction and the germline gene differ at one end; a read error may be behind it. The chain uses TRBV2 and TRBJ2-3; TRBD2 agrees at 9 bases. The V gene's germline CDR1 is SNHLY and CDR2 FYNNEI. There are 15 residues in the CDR3. The CDR3 here is CASSELAGVSDTHYF. The CDR3 nucleotides read TGTGCCAGCAGTGAGTTAGCGGGAGTATCAGATACGCATTATTTT.

The table lists this clonotype with a few counts. J is TRBJ2-2 and V is TRBV20-1; 13 nucleotides match TRBD2. With 3 bases clipped from V and 4 bases from J, the junction kept 5 bases outside the gene matches. This CDR3 region has 16 residues. Germline CDR1 and CDR2: DFQATT and SNEGSKA (reference sequence). CDR3 bases: TGCAGTGCTAGTGGACTAGCGGGGGCATTCACCGGGGAGCTGTTTTTT. Translating gives CSASGLAGAFTGELFF.

The chain employs TRBV2 and TRBJ2-7; 7 positions match TRBD2. There are 16 residues in the CDR3. CDR1 is SNHLY, CDR2 FYNNEI, per germline. Trimming took 8 bases from V and 5 from J; bases not matched to a gene: 18. CDR3 in DNA: TGTGCCAGCCGAGATCTCCTTGGACTAGTGTCGGACGAGCAGTACTTC. Protein: CASRDLLGLVSDEQYF.

CDR3 protein: CASSFFSSSTDTQYF. CDR3 nucleotides: TGTGCCAGCAGCTTCTTTTCCTCCAGCACAGATACGCAGTATTTT. V usage is TRBV7-3 and J usage is TRBJ2-3; no definite D call. Trimming removed 3 bases at V and 0 bases at J, with 10 bases between. The CDR3 is made up of 15 amino acids. CDR1 SGHTA and CDR2 FQGTGA come from the germline V gene.

This clonotype was picked up a small number of times. V and J are TRBV18 and TRBJ2-7; 12 nucleotides match TRBD2. J lost 2 bases, V lost 4 bases, and 15 bases had no gene match. In germline, CDR1 is KGHSH, CDR2 LQKENI. The CDR3 runs 19 residues. CDR3 in DNA: TGTGCCAGCTCACTACAGGGGGCCCTCGCTAGCGGGAGGGCCTACGAGCAGTACTTC. Translated, it gives CASSLQGALASGRAYEQYF.

This clonotype was seen ten or more times. The CDR3 here is CAISEPNTDTQYF. CDR3 DNA sequence: TGTGCCATCAGTGAACCCAACACAGATACGCAGTATTTT. The chain has TRBV10-3 and TRBJ2-3; D ambiguous. V was clipped by 3 bases and J by 2 bases, with 6 bases between them. The CDR3 is 13 amino acids. Germline CDR1 ENHRY, CDR2 SYGVKD.

This clonotype was observed at least ten times. The chain links TRBV24-1 to TRBJ1-4; D possibly corresponds to TRBD1 (6 bases). Looked up from germline, CDR1 is KGHDR and CDR2 is SFDVKD. V gave up 9 bases and J gave up 5 bases, with 12 bases separating them. The length of the CDR3 is 13 residues. The CDR3 is CATVDRRNEKLFF. The CDR3 coding sequence is TGTGCCACCGTCGACAGGAGGAATGAAAAACTGTTTTTT.

This clonotype has a handful of counts. This rearrangement joins TRBV10-3 to TRBJ2-3, with D perhaps TRBD2 (6 bases). V shed 3 bases and J shed 6 bases, with 19 bases lying between them. The CDR3 spans 16 residues. Germline loops: CDR1 ENHRY, CDR2 SYGVKD. The CDR3 protein is CAISDGGRGLGDTQYF. The CDR3 DNA sequence: TGTGCCATCAGTGATGGAGGGCGGGGCCTAGGGGATACGCAGTATTTT.

This clonotype was picked up a small number of times. The chain employs TRBV7-4 and TRBJ2-3; 9 bases are shared with TRBD2. Trimming cost V 5 bases and J 6 bases; bases outside gene matches: 15. The CDR3 is 17 amino acids. The V gene's germline CDR1 is SGHVT and CDR2 SQSDAQ. The CDR3 nucleotides read TGTGCCAGCAGCCCCGGGACTAGCCCCAATCCGGAGGATACGCAGTATTTT. The encoded protein is CASSPGTSPNPEDTQYF.

This chain uses TRBV9 with TRBJ2-5, with D possibly matching TRBD2 (6 bases). With 0 bases removed from V and 2 bases from J, the gap between germline ends came to 17 bases. The CDR3 spans 17 residues. Looked up from germline, CDR1 is SGDLS and CDR2 is YYNGEE. The CDR3 DNA follows: TGTGCCAGCAGCGTAGATGGCGGGGCGCGGGGACAAGAGACCCAGTACTTC. This codes for CASSVDGGARGQETQYF.

This clonotype was counted a few times. The chain uses TRBV5-1 and TRBJ2-7; 8 bases are a match to TRBD2. The V segment lost 3 bases and the J segment 0 bases; nucleotides outside the gene matches: 5. The CDR3 sequence is 15 residues long. Per the germline V gene, CDR1 is SGHRS and CDR2 is YFSETQ. The CDR3 DNA reads as TGCGCCAGCAGCTACACTAGCGGACTCTCCTACGAGCAGTACTTC. This translates into CASSYTSGLSYEQYF.

This clonotype was seen a few times. The gene calls are TRBV20-1 and TRBJ1-5; 7 nucleotides match TRBD1. This CDR3 is built from 13 residues. CDR1 DFQATT and CDR2 SNEGSKA come from the germline V gene (reference sequence). The trim removed 2 bases at V and 5 bases at J, leaving 3 bases unmatched. In DNA form, the CDR3 reads TGCAGTGCTAGAAGACAGGGTTATCAGCCCCAGCATTTT. This sequence encodes CSARRQGYQPQHF.

This clonotype showed up many times. The V call is TRBV7-2, the J call TRBJ2-3; D remains unclear. V lost 5 bases and J lost 10, with 19 bases in between. This CDR3 region has 14 residues. Germline V lookup: CDR1 SGHTA, CDR2 FQGNSA. Here the CDR3 reads CASSAPSFSQPQYF. As DNA, the CDR3 is TGTGCCAGCAGCGCCCCATCGTTCAGTCAACCGCAGTATTTT.

This clonotype was observed many times. The genes are TRBV9 and TRBJ2-1; 7 nucleotides align to TRBD1. The CDR3 contains 13 residues. The germline CDR1 and CDR2 sequences are SGDLS and YYNGEE. J gave up 9 bases and V 4 bases, and 7 bases lay outside the gene matches. CDR3 sequence (DNA): TGTGCCAGCAGCCCCGTCAGGGGGTTTGAGCAGTTCTTC. Encoded protein: CASSPVRGFEQFF.